The clone carrying this T cell receptor (beta chain) has just a few counts. The data belong to a study of blood T cell repertoires in COVID-19. Here immunoSEQ multiplex PCR was the method, and the copy in TCRdb shows in-frame clones only, minus some. The sample holds about 120,000 clones, approximately 85% seen once. The V segment lost 2 bases and the J segment 7 bases; nucleotides outside the gene matches: 8. This CDR3 is 15 amino acids long. Germline V lookup: CDR1 ENHRY, CDR2 SYGVKD. J is TRBJ2-1 and V is TRBV10-3; 7 bases fit TRBD2. Sequencing input: peripheral blood. The sequence was obtained from a man older than 75 with acute or convalescent COVID-19. CDR3 residues: CAISERSGKGNEQFF. The CDR3, as DNA: TGTGCCATCAGTGAGCGGAGCGGGAAGGGTAATGAGCAGTTCTTC.